One sample yielded the 11 T cell receptor beta chains listed below, sequenced in a study of OX40 agonist ivuxolimab in advanced cancers. TCRdb keeps only in-frame clones here, not all; method: immunoSEQ multiplex PCR. The sample contains under 25,000 clones, about three quarters of which appear only once. Material: CD4+ or CD8+ T cells sorted from blood, obtained in a trial of the OX40 agonist ivuxolimab. These receptors all stem from an adult with an advanced solid tumor such as melanoma, head and neck, liver or kidney cancer.

This chain links TRBV6-6 with TRBJ2-7, with 7 bases matching TRBD2. V lost 5 bases, J lost 4 bases, and 5 bases stayed unmatched. The CDR3 has 13 amino acids. Germline V gene lookup returns CDR1 MNHNY and CDR2 SVGAGI (reference sequence). The CDR3 here is CASSPKGGYEQYF. The CDR3 coding sequence is TGTGCCAGCAGTCCCAAGGGAGGGTACGAGCAGTACTTC.

This clone has just a few counts. This sequence joins TRBV19 and TRBJ2-5, with D tentatively TRBD2 (5 bases). Near its end, the DNA agrees better with TRBJ2-7, so the J call may be wrong. Per the germline V gene, CDR1 is LNHDA and CDR2 is SQIVND (reference sequence). This CDR3 has 12 residues. DNA for the CDR3: TGTGCCAGTAGTACCGGGAACTACGAGCAGTACTTC. Protein sequence: CASSTGNYEQYF.

This clone has a handful of counts. The rearrangement uses TRBV6-6 and TRBJ1-2; D is ambiguous. Germline CDR1 and CDR2: MNHNY and SVGAGI (reference sequence). The CDR3 contains 13 residues. Trimming pared 0 bases from V and 4 bases from J, leaving 6 bases between. As DNA, the CDR3 is TGTGCCAGCAGTTACTCTCGGGCCTATGGCTACACCTTC. This encodes CASSYSRAYGYTF.

The chain has TRBV2 and TRBJ2-7; a weak D match, TRBD2 (6 bases). V lost 5 bases, J lost 2 bases, and 19 bases lay in between. The germline V gene encodes CDR1 SNHLY and CDR2 FYNNEI. The length of the CDR3 is 16 residues. CDR3 nucleotides: TGTGCCAGCAGTCACCGCGGGACTCCCTTTCCCTACGAGCAGTACTTC. It encodes CASSHRGTPFPYEQYF.

The V gene is TRBV29-1, the J gene TRBJ1-1; a possible D gene is TRBD1 (6 bases). The CDR3 loop spans 12 amino acids. The V and J ends lost 3 bases and 6 bases respectively, with 11 bases between them. Germline loops: CDR1 SQVTM, CDR2 ANQGSEA. The CDR3 protein is CSVDRGRPEAFF. CDR3 in DNA: TGCAGCGTTGACAGGGGTCGCCCTGAAGCTTTCTTT.

This clone has only one observation. The chain is built from TRBV28 and TRBJ1-1, with TRBD1 identical over 8 bases. The J segment lost 5 bases and the V segment lost 6 bases, leaving 5 bases of the junction unmatched. Germline assignment: CDR1 MDHEN and CDR2 SYDVKM. This CDR3 is built from 13 residues. CDR3 sequence: CASRWTGRTEAFF. As DNA, the CDR3 is TGTGCCAGCAGGTGGACAGGGAGGACTGAAGCTTTCTTT.

The genes are TRBV4-2 and TRBJ2-2; D unclear. CDR3 size: 14 residues. Germline CDR1 reads LGHNA; CDR2 reads YNFKEQ. Trimming took 1 base from V and 5 from J, leaving 8 bases between them. The CDR3 region is CASSQVLATGELFF. CDR3 DNA: TGTGCCAGCAGCCAAGTGTTAGCTACCGGGGAGCTGTTTTTT.

V usage is TRBV28 and J usage is TRBJ2-7; 12 positions agree with TRBD2. Per the germline V gene, CDR1 is MDHEN and CDR2 is SYDVKM. The CDR3 is 12 residues long. The CDR3 coding sequence is TGTGCCAGCAGTCTAAAGACTAGCGGGGGTTTCGTC. Protein: CASSLKTSGGFV.

This clone showed up just a few times. The chain combines TRBV28 with TRBJ2-1; 9 bases line up with TRBD2. V was pared by 5 bases and J by 2 bases, with 4 bases of the junction left unmatched. The length of the CDR3 is 15 residues. Germline V gene data show CDR1 as MDHEN and CDR2 as SYDVKM. CDR3 protein: CASSIAGDTYNEQFF. For the CDR3, the DNA is TGTGCCAGCAGTATAGCGGGAGATACCTACAATGAGCAGTTCTTC.

V is TRBV6-5 and J is TRBJ2-3; no firm D call. This CDR3 comprises 15 residues. Trimming cost V 0 bases and J 2 bases, with 9 bases left between them. Germline lookup yields CDR1 MNHEY and CDR2 SVGAGI. The CDR3, as DNA: TGTGCCAGCAGTTACTCTGACCCTTCCACAGATACGCAGTATTTT. This translates into CASSYSDPSTDTQYF.

This clone is termed medium-sized (0.01 to 0.1%). V and J are TRBV27 and TRBJ2-7; D remains ambiguous. This CDR3 spans 12 amino acids. The germline V gene has CDR1 MNHEY and CDR2 SMNVEV (reference sequence). V was shortened by 4 bases and J by 3 bases, with 7 bases between the two germline ends. The CDR3 region is CASSSPLYEQYF. The DNA of the CDR3 is TGTGCCAGCAGTTCCCCACTCTACGAGCAGTACTTC.